This T cell receptor beta chain was documented in a study of CD8 T cells in ankylosing spondylitis. Study results and limitations: Disease-associated clones were reportedly significantly overrepresented in matched ankylosing spondylitis synovial fluid. As for the disease-linked clones, they showed a CD8+ phenotype and occurred at relatively low frequencies in peripheral blood. What seemed typical of ankylosing spondylitis blood was a TCR beta motif built from several highly homologous variants.

To note about this clonotype: Antigen unknown.

With 4 bases removed from V and 5 bases from J, the gap between germline ends came to 15 bases. In germline, CDR1 is GTSNPN, CDR2 SVGIG (reference sequence). CDR3 size: 14 residues. Molecular-barcoded quantitative 5'-RACE produced these TCR beta libraries. TCRdb used MiXCR to reprocess the 5' RACE reads, holding one entry per CDR3 protein. The repertoire holds 200,000 to 300,000 distinct CDR3 sequences, roughly 8.6% seen once, with almost 7% in the top ten. The clonotype comes from a male donor with ankylosing spondylitis or in good health (not recorded which). This chain joins TRBV30 and TRBJ1-5; no firm D call. Material: blood, either unsorted or a sorted T cell fraction (not recorded which). The CDR3 spells CAWTPGRGDQPQHF. The CDR3, as DNA: TGTGCCTGGACCCCCGGCCGGGGAGATCAGCCCCAGCATTTT. The full variable domain, with the rest looked up from reference TRBV30 and TRBJ1-5, is SQTIHQWPATLVQPVGSPLSLECTVEGTSNPNLYWYRQAAGRGLQLLFYSVGIGQISSEVPQNLSASRPQDRQFILSSKKLLLSDSGFYLCAWTPGRGDQPQHFGDGTRLSIL.